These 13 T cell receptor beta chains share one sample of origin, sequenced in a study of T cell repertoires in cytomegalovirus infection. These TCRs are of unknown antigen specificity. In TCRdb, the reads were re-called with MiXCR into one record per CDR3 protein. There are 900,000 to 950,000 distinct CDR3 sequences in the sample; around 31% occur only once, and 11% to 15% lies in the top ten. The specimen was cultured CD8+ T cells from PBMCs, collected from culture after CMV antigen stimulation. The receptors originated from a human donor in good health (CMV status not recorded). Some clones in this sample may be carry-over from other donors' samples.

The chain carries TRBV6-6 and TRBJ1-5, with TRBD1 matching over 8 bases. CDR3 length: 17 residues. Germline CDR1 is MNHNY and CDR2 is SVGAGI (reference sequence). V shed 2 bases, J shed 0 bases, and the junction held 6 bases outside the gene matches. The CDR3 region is CASSYTDRVYSNQPQHF. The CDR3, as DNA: TGTGCCAGCAGTTACACGGACAGGGTCTATAGCAATCAGCCCCAGCATTTT.

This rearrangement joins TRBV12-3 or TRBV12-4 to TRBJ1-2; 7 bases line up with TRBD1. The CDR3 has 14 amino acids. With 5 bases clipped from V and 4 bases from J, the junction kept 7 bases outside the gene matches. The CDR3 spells CASSPSTGIYGYTF. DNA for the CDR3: TGTGCCAGCAGTCCTTCGACAGGGATCTATGGCTACACCTTC.

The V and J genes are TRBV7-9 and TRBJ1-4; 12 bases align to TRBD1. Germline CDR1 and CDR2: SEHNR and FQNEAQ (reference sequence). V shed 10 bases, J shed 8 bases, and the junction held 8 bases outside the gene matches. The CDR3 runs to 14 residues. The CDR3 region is CAIGGTGGREKLFF. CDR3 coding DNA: TGTGCCATCGGGGGGACAGGGGGCAGAGAAAAACTGTTTTTT.

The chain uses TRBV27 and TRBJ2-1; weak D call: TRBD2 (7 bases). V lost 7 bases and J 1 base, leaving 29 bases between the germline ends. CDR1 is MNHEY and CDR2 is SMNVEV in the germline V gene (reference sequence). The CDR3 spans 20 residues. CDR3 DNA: TGTGCCAGCATGACTATAGGCGGGGGCCTACAAGAGTGGTCCTACAATGAGCAGTTCTTC. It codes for CASMTIGGGLQEWSYNEQFF.

The CDR3 loop is CASSLREGPPKNIQYF. As DNA, the CDR3 is TGTGCCAGCAGCCTCAGGGAAGGGCCTCCTAAAAACATTCAGTACTTC. The rearrangement links TRBV7-6 to TRBJ2-4, with D possibly being TRBD1 (5 bases). The CDR3 has 16 amino acids. The V end lost 5 bases, the J end lost 4 bases, and 18 bases lay between the germline ends. Germline CDR1 reads SGHVS; CDR2 reads FNYEAQ. The complete variable domain, with remaining parts taken from reference TRBV7-6 and TRBJ2-4, reads GAGVSQSPRYKVTKRGQDVALRCDPISGHVSLYWYRQALGQGPEFLTYFNYEAQQDKSGLPNDRFSAERPEGSISTLTIQRTEQRDSAMYRCASSLREGPPKNIQYFGAGTRLSVL.

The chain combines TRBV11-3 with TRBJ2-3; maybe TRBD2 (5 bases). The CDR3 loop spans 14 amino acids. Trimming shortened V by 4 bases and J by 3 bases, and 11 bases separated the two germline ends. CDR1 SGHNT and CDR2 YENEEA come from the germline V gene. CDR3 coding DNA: TGTGCCAGCAGCTCCTCCGGGGTAACAGATACGCAGTATTTT. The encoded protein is CASSSSGVTDTQYF.

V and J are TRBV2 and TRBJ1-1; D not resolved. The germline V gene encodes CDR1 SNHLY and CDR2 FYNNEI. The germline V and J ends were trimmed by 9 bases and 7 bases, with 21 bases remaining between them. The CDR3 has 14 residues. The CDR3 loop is CASSDSLGYFEAFF. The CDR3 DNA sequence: TGTGCCAGTTCGGACTCCTTAGGGTACTTTGAAGCTTTCTTT.

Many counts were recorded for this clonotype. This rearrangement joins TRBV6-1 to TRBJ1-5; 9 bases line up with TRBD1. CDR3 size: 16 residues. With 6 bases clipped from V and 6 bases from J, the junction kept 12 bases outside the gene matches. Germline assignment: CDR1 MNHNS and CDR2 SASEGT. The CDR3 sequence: CASSPFTGGRGQPQHF. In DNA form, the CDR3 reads TGTGCCAGCAGCCCCTTTACAGGGGGCCGGGGTCAGCCCCAGCATTTT.

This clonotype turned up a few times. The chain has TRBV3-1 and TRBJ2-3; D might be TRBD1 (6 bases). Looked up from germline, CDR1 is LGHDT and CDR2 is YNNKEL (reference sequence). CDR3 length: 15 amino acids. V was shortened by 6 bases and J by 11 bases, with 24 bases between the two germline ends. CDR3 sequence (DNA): TGTGCCAGCAGTCCCGAAAGGTCAGGGGTCCCCCAGCAGTATTTT. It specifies CASSPERSGVPQQYF.

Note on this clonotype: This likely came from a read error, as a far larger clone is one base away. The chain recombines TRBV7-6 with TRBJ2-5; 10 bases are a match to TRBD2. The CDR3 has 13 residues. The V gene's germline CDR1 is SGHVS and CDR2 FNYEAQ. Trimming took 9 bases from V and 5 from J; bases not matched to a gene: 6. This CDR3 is CARSLSGGETQYF. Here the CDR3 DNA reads TGTGCCAGAAGTCTTAGCGGGGGGGAGACCCAGTACTTC.

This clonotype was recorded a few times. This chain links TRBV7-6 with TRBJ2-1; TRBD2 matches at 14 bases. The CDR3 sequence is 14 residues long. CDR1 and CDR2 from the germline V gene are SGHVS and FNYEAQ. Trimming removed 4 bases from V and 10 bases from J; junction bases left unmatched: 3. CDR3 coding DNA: TGTGCCAGCAGCTGGCGGACTAGCGGGGGGGAGCAGTTCTTC. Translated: CASSWRTSGGEQFF.

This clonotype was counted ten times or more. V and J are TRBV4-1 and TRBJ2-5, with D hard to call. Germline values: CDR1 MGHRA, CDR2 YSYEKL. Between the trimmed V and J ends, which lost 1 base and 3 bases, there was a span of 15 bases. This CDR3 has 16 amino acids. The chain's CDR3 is CASSQVWPREEETQYF. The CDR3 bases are TGCGCCAGCAGCCAAGTTTGGCCCCGAGAGGAAGAGACCCAGTACTTC.

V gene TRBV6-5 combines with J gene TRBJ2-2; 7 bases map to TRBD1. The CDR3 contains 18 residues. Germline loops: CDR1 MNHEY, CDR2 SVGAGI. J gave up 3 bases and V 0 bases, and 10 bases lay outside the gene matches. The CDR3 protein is CASSYSRPGTVYTGELFF. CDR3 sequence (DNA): TGTGCCAGCAGTTACTCGCGTCCCGGGACAGTTTACACCGGGGAGCTGTTTTTT.